The present entry profiles one T cell receptor beta chain with its context. Produced via immunoSEQ multiplex PCR; TCRdb's table is partial and in-frame only. Of some 400,000 clones in the sample, 80% to 90% were seen once. This sample is drawn from a study of blood T cell repertoires in COVID-19. V lost 4 bases to trimming and J lost 10 bases, with 10 bases between them. Looked up from germline, CDR1 is GTSNPN and CDR2 is SVGIG (reference sequence). This CDR3 has 10 amino acids. The V and J genes are TRBV30 and TRBJ1-2, with D unresolved. This receptor was obtained from a young man who had recovered from COVID-19. Sequencing used PBMCs or T cells enriched from blood (not recorded which). This CDR3 is CAWNLPPYTF. As DNA, the CDR3 is TGTGCCTGGAATCTACCGCCCTACACCTTC.